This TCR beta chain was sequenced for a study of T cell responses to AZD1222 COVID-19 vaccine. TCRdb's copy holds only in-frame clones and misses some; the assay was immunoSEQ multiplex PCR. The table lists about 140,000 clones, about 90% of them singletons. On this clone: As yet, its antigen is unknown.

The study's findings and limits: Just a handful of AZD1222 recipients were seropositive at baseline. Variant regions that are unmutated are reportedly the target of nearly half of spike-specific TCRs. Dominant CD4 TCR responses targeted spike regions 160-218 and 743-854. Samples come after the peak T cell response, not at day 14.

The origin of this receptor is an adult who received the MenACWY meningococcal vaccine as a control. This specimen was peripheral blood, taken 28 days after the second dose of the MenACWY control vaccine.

CDR3 loop: CASSPPGLAGGTDTQYF. For the CDR3, the DNA is TGTGCCAGCTCACCACCAGGACTAGCGGGAGGAACAGATACGCAGTATTTT. The chain joins TRBV18 to TRBJ2-3, with 14 bases fitting TRBD2. This CDR3 is built from 17 residues. V trimming: 0 bases; J trimming: 3 bases; junction bases outside the gene matches: 2. Germline V gene data show CDR1 as KGHSH and CDR2 as LQKENI.